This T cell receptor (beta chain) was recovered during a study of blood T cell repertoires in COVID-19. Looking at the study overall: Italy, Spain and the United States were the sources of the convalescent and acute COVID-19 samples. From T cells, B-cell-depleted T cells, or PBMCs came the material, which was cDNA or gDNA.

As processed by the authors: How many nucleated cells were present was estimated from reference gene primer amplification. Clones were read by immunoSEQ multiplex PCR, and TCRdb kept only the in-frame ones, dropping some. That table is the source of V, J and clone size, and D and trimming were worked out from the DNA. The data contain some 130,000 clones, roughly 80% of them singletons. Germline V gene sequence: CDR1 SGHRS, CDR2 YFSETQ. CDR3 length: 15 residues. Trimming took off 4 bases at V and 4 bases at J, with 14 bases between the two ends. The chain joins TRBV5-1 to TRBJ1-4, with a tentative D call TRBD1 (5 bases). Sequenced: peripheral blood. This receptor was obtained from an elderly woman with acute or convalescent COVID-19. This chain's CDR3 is CASSPQGGLNEKLFF. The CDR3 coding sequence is TGCGCCAGCAGCCCCCAGGGAGGGCTTAATGAAAAACTGTTTTTT. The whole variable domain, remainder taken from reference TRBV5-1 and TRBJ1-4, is KAGVTQTPRYLIKTRGQQVTLSCSPISGHRSVSWYQQTPGQGLQFLFEYFSETQRNKGNFPGRFSGRQFSNSRSEMNVSTLELGDSALYLCASSPQGGLNEKLFFGSGTQLSVL.